Listed below are T cell receptor beta chains from one sample, sequenced in a study of T cells in Graves' hyperthyroidism and ophthalmopathy. TCRdb reprocessed the multiplex PCR reads with MiXCR, giving one entry per CDR3 protein. The sample has approximately 690,000 distinct CDR3 sequences, less than 25% seen once; the top ten hold roughly 30%. The specimen sequenced was blood. These receptors came from a young man with Graves' ophthalmopathy. CDR3s include the opening cysteine and the closing phenylalanine or tryptophan. A D gene is named only where the DNA matches it firmly. Size values are once, few and many counts, or a class for expanded clones, and some rows have none.

d_call	v_call	j_call	cdr3_length	clone_size	cdr3_nt	cdr3_aa
.	TRBV12-3/TRBV12-4	TRBJ1-5	14	many	TGTGCCAGCAGTCAGGGACATACTAATCAGCCCCAGCATTTT	CASSQGHTNQPQHF
TRBD2	TRBV27	TRBJ2-5	15	.	TGTGCCAGCAGTCCTCCCAGCGCGGGGGAAAAGACCCAGTACTTC	CASSPPSAGEKTQYF
.	TRBV20-1	TRBJ1-1	13	many	TGCAGTGCTAGATACCCGGACAGACCCGAAGCTTTCTTT	CSARYPDRPEAFF
.	TRBV9	TRBJ1-1	13	few	TGTGCCAGCAGCGTAGGGGGGCGCACTGAAGCTTTCTTT	CASSVGGRTEAFF
.	TRBV30	TRBJ1-5	15	many	TGTGCCTGGTTTTCGCCGGGACACCTCAATCAGCCCCAGCATTTT	CAWFSPGHLNQPQHF
.	TRBV11-2	TRBJ2-7	14	many	TGTGCCAGCAGCTTAGGAGGGGAGGTCTACGAGCAGTACTTC	CASSLGGEVYEQYF
.	TRBV5-4	TRBJ2-7	14	.	TGTGCCAGCAGCCCGGGGCTGGACGGATACGAGCAGTACTTC	CASSPGLDGYEQYF
.	TRBV20-1	TRBJ1-1	11	once	TGCAGTGCTAGACGGGTTATTGAAGCTTTCTTT	CSARRVIEAFF
TRBD1	TRBV12-3/TRBV12-4	TRBJ2-4	16	.	TGTGCCAGCAGTCTCTGGACAGGGGAAGCCAAAAACATTCAGTACTTC	CASSLWTGEAKNIQYF
.	TRBV11-2	TRBJ1-3	18	many	TGTGCCAGCAGCACCTCCGACAGGAAGATCCTCTCTGGAAACACCATATATTTT	CASSTSDRKILSGNTIYF
TRBD2	TRBV5-1	TRBJ2-7	16	.	TGCGTCAGCAGCGGGGGACTAGCGGGAAAAGGGTACGAGCAGTACTTC	CVSSGGLAGKGYEQYF
TRBD2	TRBV6-1	TRBJ2-5	18	few	TGTGCCAGCAGTCCGGAACTAGCGGGAGGGGGAAGCCAAGAGACCCAGTACTTC	CASSPELAGGGSQETQYF
.	TRBV4-1	TRBJ2-7	14	.	TGCGCCAGCAGTCATCCGGGACGGACCTACGAGCAGTACTTC	CASSHPGRTYEQYF
.	TRBV7-9	TRBJ2-3	14	.	TGTGCCAGCAGCCCTTTAGGCGGGGCAGATACGCAGTATTTT	CASSPLGGADTQYF
.	TRBV18	TRBJ1-3	16	.	TGTGCCAGCTCACCTTTGACAGCCAACTCTGGAAACACCATATATTTT	CASSPLTANSGNTIYF
.	TRBV6-2/TRBV6-3	TRBJ2-1	13	few	TGTGCCAGCAGTTACTGGCAGTACAATGAGCAGTTCTTC	CASSYWQYNEQFF
.	TRBV11-2	TRBJ1-6	15	many	TGTGCCAGCAGGACAGTAAGGCTTCATAATTCACCCCTCCACTTT	CASRTVRLHNSPLHF
.	TRBV5-4	TRBJ2-7	16	few	TGTGCCAGCAGCTTGGCCCAGGGGCGGTTGCTCTACGAGCAGTACTTC	CASSLAQGRLLYEQYF
.	TRBV28	TRBJ1-1	12	many	TGTGCCAGCAGTTTATTTCAGGGAGGCGCTTTCTTT	CASSLFQGGAFF
TRBD1	TRBV18	TRBJ1-4	15	few	TGTGCCAGCTCAAAGACAGGGGATAATAATGAAAAACTGTTTTTT	CASSKTGDNNEKLFF
TRBD2	TRBV5-1	TRBJ2-3	17	.	TGCGCCAGCAGCTGGGCCCCTCTAGCGGGAGAAGTGGATACGCAGTATTTT	CASSWAPLAGEVDTQYF
TRBD2	TRBV11-2	TRBJ2-7	15	.	TGTGCCAGCAGCGAGACTAGCGGGAGTGTTTACGAGCAGTACTTC	CASSETSGSVYEQYF
.	TRBV6-1	TRBJ2-7	13	.	TGTGCCAGCCACGGCTTGGGACCTACCGAGCAGTACTTC	CASHGLGPTEQYF
.	TRBV9	TRBJ2-3	14	.	TGTGCCAGCAGCGTAGAAGCGGTCACAGATACGCAGTATTTT	CASSVEAVTDTQYF
.	TRBV5-1	TRBJ2-5	15	once	TGCGCCAGCAAACCTGGCCACGATCTCGGAGAGACCCAGTACTTC	CASKPGHDLGETQYF
.	TRBV6-5	TRBJ1-2	14	few	TGTGCCAGCAGTTTCGGTTCGTCGGGCTATGGCTACACCTTC	CASSFGSSGYGYTF
TRBD2	TRBV6-5	TRBJ2-7	15	few	TGTGCCAGCAGTTACTCCCTAGCGGGCACCTACGAGCAGTACTTC	CASSYSLAGTYEQYF
TRBD2	TRBV15	TRBJ2-1	15	.	TGTGCCACCAGCGTACTAGCGGGAGGGGTCAATGAGCAGTTCTTC	CATSVLAGGVNEQFF
.	TRBV12-3/TRBV12-4	TRBJ1-5	15	.	TGTGCCAGCAGTTCCACCCCGACGGGGGAAGGGGCCCAGCATTTT	CASSSTPTGEGAQHF
TRBD2	TRBV20-1	TRBJ2-7	17	many	TGCAGTGCTAGAGATCGCTTCCCGCCTAGCGGGAGGTACGAGCAGTACTTC	CSARDRFPPSGRYEQYF
TRBD2	TRBV3-1	TRBJ2-1	15	few	TGTGCCAGCAGCCAAGCGAGCGGGAACTACAATGAGCAGTTCTTC	CASSQASGNYNEQFF
.	TRBV7-2	TRBJ2-3	16	.	TGTGCCAGCAGCTTAGAGGACGGCTCTAGCACAGATACGCAGTATTTT	CASSLEDGSSTDTQYF
.	TRBV12-3/TRBV12-4	TRBJ1-2	14	many	TGTGCCAGCAGCCCAGGAGGGATGGTTAACGGCTACACCTTC	CASSPGGMVNGYTF
.	TRBV7-9	TRBJ2-3	17	.	TGTGCCAGCAGCCCCCCTCATGGGGGGACGGGCACAGATACGCAGTATTTT	CASSPPHGGTGTDTQYF
.	TRBV5-1	TRBJ1-4	14	few	TGCGCCAGCAGCTTGGAGTCCGCGGTTGAAAAACTGTTTTTT	CASSLESAVEKLFF
TRBD1	TRBV10-3	TRBJ1-1	14	many	TGTGCCATCAGGGGGGCAGGGGGCAACGGAGAAGCTTTCTTT	CAIRGAGGNGEAFF
.	TRBV19	TRBJ2-5	14	few	TGTGCCAGTAGTATGCATCCGGCCGCCAGGACCCAGTACTTC	CASSMHPAARTQYF
TRBD1	TRBV18	TRBJ1-2	14	many	TGTGCCAGCAGTCCGCAGGACAGGGGCTATGGCTACACCTTC	CASSPQDRGYGYTF
TRBD1	TRBV6-1	TRBJ1-4	17	.	TGTGCCAGCAGTGACCCGGGACAGGGTTTACCTAATGAAAAACTGTTTTTT	CASSDPGQGLPNEKLFF
.	TRBV7-6	TRBJ2-7	15	few	TGTGCCAGCAGCCCAGACCCTAGTCTAGAGTACGAGCAGTACTTC	CASSPDPSLEYEQYF
TRBD2	TRBV6-1	TRBJ2-5	16	few	TGTGCCAGCAGTGAAGCGCCTAGCGGGAGTGGGGAGACCCAGTACTTC	CASSEAPSGSGETQYF
.	TRBV7-9	TRBJ2-6	15	.	TGTGCCAGCAGCTTAGCAGGTGGTGGGGCCAACGTCCTGACTTTC	CASSLAGGGANVLTF
.	TRBV29-1	TRBJ2-1	12	.	TGCAGCGTTGATAGGTCTTACAATGAGCAGTTCTTC	CSVDRSYNEQFF
TRBD1	TRBV5-6	TRBJ1-5	16	.	TGTGCCAGCAGCTCTAGGGACAGGGGAGGCAATCAGCCCCAGCATTTT	CASSSRDRGGNQPQHF
.	TRBV6-2/TRBV6-3	TRBJ2-5	13	.	TGTGCCAGCAGTTATGAGGTGGGGGAGACCCAGTACTTC	CASSYEVGETQYF
TRBD1	TRBV6-2/TRBV6-3	TRBJ2-1	13	.	TGTGCCAGCAGAGGACAGGGGGTGGGTGAGCAGTTCTTC	CASRGQGVGEQFF
.	TRBV2	TRBJ2-3	15	many	TGTGCCAGCAGTGTCGGGAACCCGGGGACAGATACGCAGTATTTT	CASSVGNPGTDTQYF
.	TRBV30	TRBJ2-3	14	few	TGTGCCTGGAGTCCTCTTGCGAGCACAGATACGCAGTATTTT	CAWSPLASTDTQYF
TRBD2	TRBV14	TRBJ2-1	17	many	TGTGCCAGCAGCCAAGCCGATAGCGGGAATGTCTACAATGAGCAGTTCTTC	CASSQADSGNVYNEQFF
.	TRBV5-1	TRBJ1-4	16	many	TGCGCCAGCAGCTTGACGGACAGCCTCGCTAATGAAAAACTGTTTTTT	CASSLTDSLANEKLFF
.	TRBV12-3/TRBV12-4	TRBJ2-1	14	.	TGTGCCAGCAGCCCCCAGGCCCCAAACAATGAGCAGTTCTTC	CASSPQAPNNEQFF
TRBD1	TRBV15	TRBJ1-2	15	.	TGTGCCACCCGAGGGGGCATCGAGATCGGCTATGGCCACACCTTC	CATRGGIEIGYGHTF
TRBD2	TRBV7-8	TRBJ2-5	18	few	TGTGCCAGCAGCCGCCGGACTAGCGGTAGGAGTGGGCAAGAGACCCAGTACTTC	CASSRRTSGRSGQETQYF